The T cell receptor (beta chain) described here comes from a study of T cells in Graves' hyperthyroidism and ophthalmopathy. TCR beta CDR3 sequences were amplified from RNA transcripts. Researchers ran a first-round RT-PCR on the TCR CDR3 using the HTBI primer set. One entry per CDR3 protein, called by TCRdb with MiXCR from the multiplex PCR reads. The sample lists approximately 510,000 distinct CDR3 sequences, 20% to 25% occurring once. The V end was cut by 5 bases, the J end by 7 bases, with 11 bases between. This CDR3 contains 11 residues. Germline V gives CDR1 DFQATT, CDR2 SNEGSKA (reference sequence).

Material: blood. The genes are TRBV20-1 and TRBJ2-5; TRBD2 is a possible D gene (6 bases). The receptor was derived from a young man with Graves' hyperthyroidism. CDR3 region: CSAGWGVTQYF. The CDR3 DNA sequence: TGCAGTGCTGGTTGGGGGGTGACCCAGTACTTC.